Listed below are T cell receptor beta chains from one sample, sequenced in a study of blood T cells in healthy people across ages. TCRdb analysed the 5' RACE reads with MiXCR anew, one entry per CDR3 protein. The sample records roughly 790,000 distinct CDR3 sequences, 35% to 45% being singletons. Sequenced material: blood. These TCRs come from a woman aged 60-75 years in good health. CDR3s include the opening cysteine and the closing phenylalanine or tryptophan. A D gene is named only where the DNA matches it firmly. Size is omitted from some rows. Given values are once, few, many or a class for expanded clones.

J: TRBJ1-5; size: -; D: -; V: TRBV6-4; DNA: TGTGCCAGCAGTCCCCAGGCGGGGACACGGGCCCAGCATTTT; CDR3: CASSPQAGTRAQHF
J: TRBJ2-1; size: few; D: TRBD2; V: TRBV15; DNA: TGTGCCACCAGCGGATACCGTAGCGGGAGGGCGTATGAGCAGTTCTTC; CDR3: CATSGYRSGRAYEQFF
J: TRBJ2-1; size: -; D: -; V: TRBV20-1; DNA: TGCAGTGCTAGAGACCCAAGGGGGGGGAACAATGAGCAGTTCTTC; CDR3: CSARDPRGGNNEQFF
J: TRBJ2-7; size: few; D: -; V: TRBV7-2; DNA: TGTGCCAGCACTAGGGCGGTTTTAAACGAGCAGTACTTC; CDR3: CASTRAVLNEQYF
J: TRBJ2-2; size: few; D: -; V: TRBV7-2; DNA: TGTGCCAGCAGCCTCCGGGGGGCGCGTACCGGGGAGCTGTTTTTT; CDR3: CASSLRGARTGELFF
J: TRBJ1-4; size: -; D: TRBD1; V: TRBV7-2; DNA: TGTGCCAGCAGCTATCCGGGACAGCAACTGTTTTTT; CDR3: CASSYPGQQLFF
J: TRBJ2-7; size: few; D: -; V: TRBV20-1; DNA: TGCAGTGCGAGTCAGCTGCCCTACGAGCAGTACTTC; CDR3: CSASQLPYEQYF
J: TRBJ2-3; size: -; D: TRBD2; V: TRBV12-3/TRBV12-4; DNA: TGTGCCAGCAGACCTAGCGGGGGGGCCCCAGATACGCAGTATTTT; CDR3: CASRPSGGAPDTQYF
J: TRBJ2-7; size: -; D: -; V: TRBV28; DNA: TGTGCCAGCAGTCCTCCCGGGGGTGACTACGAGCAGTACTTC; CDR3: CASSPPGGDYEQYF
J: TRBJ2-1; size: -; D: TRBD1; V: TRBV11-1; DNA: TGTGCCAGCAGCTCCAGACAGGGTTCCCATGAGCAGTTCTTC; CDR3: CASSSRQGSHEQFF
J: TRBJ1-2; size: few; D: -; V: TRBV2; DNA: TGTGCCACCCAGGGGTATGGCTACACCTTC; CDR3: CATQGYGYTF
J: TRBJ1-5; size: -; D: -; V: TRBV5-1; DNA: TGTGCCAGCAACCGCGCACCCGGGGATCAGCCCCAGCATTTT; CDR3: CASNRAPGDQPQHF
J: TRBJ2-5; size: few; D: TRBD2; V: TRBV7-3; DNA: TGTGCCAGCAGCTTGACTAGCGGGGGGGCAAATGAGCAGTACTTC; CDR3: CASSLTSGGANEQYF
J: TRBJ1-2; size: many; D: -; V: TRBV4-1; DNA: TGCGCCAGCAGCCAAGAAGCCGGGGCTAACTATGGCTACACCTTC; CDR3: CASSQEAGANYGYTF
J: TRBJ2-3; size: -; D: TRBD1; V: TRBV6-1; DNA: TGTGCCAGCAGTGAATTGGGACAGGGGTCAGATACGCAGTATTTT; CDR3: CASSELGQGSDTQYF
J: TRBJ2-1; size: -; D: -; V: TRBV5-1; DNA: TGCGCCAGCAGCTTGGATAACGGGAAGTACAATGAGCAGTTCTTC; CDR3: CASSLDNGKYNEQFF
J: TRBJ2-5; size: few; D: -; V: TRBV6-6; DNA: TGTGCCAGCAGTTCGCACCCGGGACATCAAGAGACCCAGTACTTC; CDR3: CASSSHPGHQETQYF
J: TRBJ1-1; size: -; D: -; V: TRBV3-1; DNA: TGTGCCAGCAGCCAAGATAGGTTGAACACTGAAGCTTTCTTT; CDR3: CASSQDRLNTEAFF
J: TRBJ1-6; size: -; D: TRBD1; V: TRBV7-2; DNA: TGTGCCAGCAGCCCAACCCAGGGGGTTCAACCACCCCTCCACTTT; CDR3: CASSPTQGVQPPLHF
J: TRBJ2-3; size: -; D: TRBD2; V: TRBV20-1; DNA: TGCAGTGCCCCAAAAGGGTCCCTAGCGGGGCCGGGAGATACGCAGTATTTT; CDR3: CSAPKGSLAGPGDTQYF
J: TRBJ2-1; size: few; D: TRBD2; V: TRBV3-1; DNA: TGTGCCAGCAGCCAAGATTCGGGGGGGCGGATCGATGAGCAGTTCTTC; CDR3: CASSQDSGGRIDEQFF
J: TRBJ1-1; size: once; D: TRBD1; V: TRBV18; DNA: TGTGCCAGCTCACCATCCCTAGACAGGGTCAACACTGAAGCTTTCTTT; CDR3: CASSPSLDRVNTEAFF
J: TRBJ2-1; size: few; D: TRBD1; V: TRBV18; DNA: TGTGCCAGCTCCCAGGGGGCGGTTGACAATGAGCAGTTCTTC; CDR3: CASSQGAVDNEQFF
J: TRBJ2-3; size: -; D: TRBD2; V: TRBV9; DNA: TGTGCCAGCAGCGTAGGGGGGGGGGAAGGGGCAGATACGCAGTATTTT; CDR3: CASSVGGGEGADTQYF